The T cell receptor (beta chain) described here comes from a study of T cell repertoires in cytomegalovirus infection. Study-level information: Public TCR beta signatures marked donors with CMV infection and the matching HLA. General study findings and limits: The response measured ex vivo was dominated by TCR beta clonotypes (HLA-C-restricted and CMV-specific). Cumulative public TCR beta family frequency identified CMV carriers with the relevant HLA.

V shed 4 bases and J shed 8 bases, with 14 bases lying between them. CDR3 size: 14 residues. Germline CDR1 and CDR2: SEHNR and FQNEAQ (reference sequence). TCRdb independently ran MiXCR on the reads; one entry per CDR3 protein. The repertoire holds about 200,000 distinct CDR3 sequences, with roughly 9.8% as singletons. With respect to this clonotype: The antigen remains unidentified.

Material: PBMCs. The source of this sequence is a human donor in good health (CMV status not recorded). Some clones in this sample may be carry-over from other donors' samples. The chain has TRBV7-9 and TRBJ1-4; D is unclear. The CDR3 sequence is CASSSVNDYEKLFF. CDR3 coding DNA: TGTGCCAGCAGCTCGGTGAACGACTACGAAAAACTGTTTTTT.